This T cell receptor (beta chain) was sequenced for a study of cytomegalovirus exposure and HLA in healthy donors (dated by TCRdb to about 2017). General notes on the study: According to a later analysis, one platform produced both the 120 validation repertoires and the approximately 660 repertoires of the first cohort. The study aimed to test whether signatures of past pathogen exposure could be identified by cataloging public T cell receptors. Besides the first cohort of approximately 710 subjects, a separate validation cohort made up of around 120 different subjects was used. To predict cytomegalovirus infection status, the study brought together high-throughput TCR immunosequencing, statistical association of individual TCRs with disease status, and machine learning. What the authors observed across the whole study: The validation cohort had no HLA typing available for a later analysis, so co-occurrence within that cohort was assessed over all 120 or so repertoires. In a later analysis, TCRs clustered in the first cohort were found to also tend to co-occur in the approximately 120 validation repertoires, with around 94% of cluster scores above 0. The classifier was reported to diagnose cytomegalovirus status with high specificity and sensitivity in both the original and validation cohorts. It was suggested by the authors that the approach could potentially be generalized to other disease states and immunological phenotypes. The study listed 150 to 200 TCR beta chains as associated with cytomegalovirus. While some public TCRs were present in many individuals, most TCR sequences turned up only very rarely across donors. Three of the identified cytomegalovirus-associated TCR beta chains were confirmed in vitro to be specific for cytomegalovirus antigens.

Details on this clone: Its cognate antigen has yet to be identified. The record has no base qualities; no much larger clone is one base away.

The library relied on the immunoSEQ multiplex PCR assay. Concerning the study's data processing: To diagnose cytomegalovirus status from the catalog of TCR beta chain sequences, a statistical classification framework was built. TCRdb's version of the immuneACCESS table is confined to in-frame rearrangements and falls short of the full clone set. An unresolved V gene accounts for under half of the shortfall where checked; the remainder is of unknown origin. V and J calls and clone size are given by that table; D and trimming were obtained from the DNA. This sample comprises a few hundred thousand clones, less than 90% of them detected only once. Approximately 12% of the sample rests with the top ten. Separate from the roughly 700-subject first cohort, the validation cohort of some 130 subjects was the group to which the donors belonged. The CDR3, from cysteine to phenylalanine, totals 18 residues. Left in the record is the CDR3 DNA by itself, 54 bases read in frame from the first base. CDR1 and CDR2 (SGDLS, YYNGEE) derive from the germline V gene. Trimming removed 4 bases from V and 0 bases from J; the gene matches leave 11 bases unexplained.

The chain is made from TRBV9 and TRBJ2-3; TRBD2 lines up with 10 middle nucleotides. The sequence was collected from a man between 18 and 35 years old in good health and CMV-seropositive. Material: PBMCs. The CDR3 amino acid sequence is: CASSFRAGGPYSTDTQYF. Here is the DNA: TGTGCCAGCAGCTTCCGAGCGGGAGGGCCCTATAGCACAGATACGCAGTATTTT.